This T cell receptor (beta chain) appears in the sequencing data of a study of Tregs in tolerant kidney transplant recipients. CD4+CD25+CD127- Tregs, CD4+CD25- non-Tregs, CD4 and CD8 cells were sorted. The CDR3 extends over 16 amino acids. Study results and caveats: Tregs expanded with activated donor B cells seemed most donor-specific. This study did not directly address biological reproducibility. The small number of patients limits these findings pending further validation.

Measured with immunoSEQ multiplex PCR; TCRdb has only the in-frame clones, and not every one. Of under 100,000 clones listed, roughly nine tenths were seen once; the top ten hold 4.7%. To note about this clone: Antigen unknown.

Input material: CD8+ T cells from blood. This clonotype was sampled from a human donor in good health. The gene calls are TRBV1 and TRBJ2-5; the D segment call TRBD2 is taken from the table without a DNA check. TRBV1 represents a pseudogene. The CDR3 DNA is TGCACCAGCAGCCAAGGACTAGCGGGCTACCAAGAGACCCAGTACTTC. Protein sequence: CTSSQGLAGYQETQYF.